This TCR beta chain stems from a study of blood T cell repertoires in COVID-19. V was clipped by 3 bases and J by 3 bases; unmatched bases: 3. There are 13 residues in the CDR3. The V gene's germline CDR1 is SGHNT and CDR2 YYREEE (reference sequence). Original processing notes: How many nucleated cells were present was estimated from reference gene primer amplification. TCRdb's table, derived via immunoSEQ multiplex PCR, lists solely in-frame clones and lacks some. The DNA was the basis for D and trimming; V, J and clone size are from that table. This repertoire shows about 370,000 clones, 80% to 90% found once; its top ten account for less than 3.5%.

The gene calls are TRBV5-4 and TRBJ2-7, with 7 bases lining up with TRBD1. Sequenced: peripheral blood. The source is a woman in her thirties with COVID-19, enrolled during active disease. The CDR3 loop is CASSSRDSYEQYV. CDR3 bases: TGTGCCAGCAGCTCAAGGGACAGCTACGAGCAGTACGTC.